Shown below are 5 T cell receptor beta chains from a single sample sequenced in a study of blood T cells in healthy people across ages (dated by TCRdb to about 2015). The protocol used for the library was 5' RACE. The sequencer listed for this sample is Illumina HiSeq 2500. The second PCR ran for about 6 to 11 cycles and used a J-beta primer mix along with a sample-barcoded 5' primer. The raw public reads went through TCRdb reprocessing: fastp at Q25, MiXCR clone calling, in-frame beta chains kept. Rows are unified per CDR3 protein, each entry keeping the most common DNA and genes. For this sample there are roughly 680,000 distinct CDR3 sequences; approximately 52% appear just once. The top ten hold approximately 13% of the sample. Sequenced input: blood. These receptors were taken from a woman over 75 in good health.

Regarding this clonotype: This could be a read error, since a much larger clone is one nucleotide away. The chain is built from TRBV7-9 and TRBJ2-5; the match to TRBD1 covers 10 bases. The J call may not be correct, given that the DNA end is closer to TRBJ2-7. Germline V gene lookup returns CDR1 SEHNR and CDR2 FQNEAQ (reference sequence). The CDR3 extends over 15 amino acids. The CDR3 nucleotides are TGTGCCAGCAGCTTAACGGGACAGGGGTTCTGCGAGCAGTACTTC. Translating gives CASSLTGQGFCEQYF.

The rearrangement joins TRBV3-1 to TRBJ2-3; D unresolved. The CDR3 covers 15 residues. CDR1 and CDR2 from the germline V gene are LGHDT and YNNKEL (reference sequence). V gave up 0 bases and J gave up 2 bases, with 9 bases separating them. CDR3 loop: CASSQDPRNTDTQYF. The CDR3 region has the DNA TGTGCCAGCAGCCAAGATCCTAGAAACACAGATACGCAGTATTTT.

On this clonotype: A junction end diverges from the germline sequence, so it may reflect a read error. This chain connects TRBV7-6 to TRBJ1-1, with D perhaps matching TRBD1 (6 bases). Germline CDR1 and CDR2: SGHVS and FNYEAQ. This CDR3 contains 13 residues. The CDR3 here is CVSSSGAGGVAFF. Written as DNA, the CDR3 is TGTGTCAGCAGCTCGGGGGCGGGCGGTGTAGCTTTCTTT.

This clonotype was seen ten or more times. This chain uses TRBV9 with TRBJ2-3; 8 bases are a match to TRBD2. Germline V gene data show CDR1 as SGDLS and CDR2 as YYNGEE. The V gene end was trimmed by 0 bases and the J gene end by 3 bases; junction bases not matched to a gene: 6. The CDR3 consists of 16 residues. CDR3 coding DNA: TGTGCCAGCAGCGTAGCTAACGGGGGGGCGACAGATACGCAGTATTTT. This sequence encodes CASSVANGGATDTQYF.

This clonotype was seen repeatedly, ten times or more. The chain joins TRBV6-5 to TRBJ1-2, with D possibly being TRBD1 (6 bases). The germline V and J ends were trimmed by 3 bases and 4 bases, with 18 bases remaining between them. Germline CDR1 MNHEY, CDR2 SVGAGI. The CDR3 has 16 residues. The CDR3, as DNA: TGTGCCAGCAGTTATAGGGGGAGTGGGGCGTTCTATGGCTACACCTTC. Residues: CASSYRGSGAFYGYTF.